Listed below are T cell receptor beta chains from one sample, sequenced in a study of cytomegalovirus exposure and HLA in healthy donors. Profiling relied on immunoSEQ multiplex PCR, and the TCRdb table lists in-frame clones only, not all of them. This repertoire shows about 160,000 clones, approximately 80% found once; its top ten account for about 1.2%. The sample comprised PBMCs. These receptors came from a boy between 2 and 10 years old in good health and CMV-seronegative. The CDR3 runs from the conserved cysteine through the conserved F or W. A D gene is named only where the DNA matches it firmly. Clone size is stated in some rows and not others, as once, few, many or a class when expanded.

d_gene | abundance | j_gene | v_gene | CDR3aa | CDR3nt
- | - | TRBJ2-2 | TRBV6-5 | CASSSDYRLNTGELFF | TGTGCCAGCAGTTCGGACTACCGATTGAACACCGGGGAGCTGTTTTTT
- | - | TRBJ2-1 | TRBV7-9 | CASSEPAGLSYNEQFF | TGTGCCAGCAGCGAACCAGCGGGTCTCTCCTACAATGAGCAGTTCTTC
- | - | TRBJ1-2 | TRBV6-1 | CASRGREIYYGYTF | TGTGCCAGCAGGGGGCGGGAGATTTACTATGGCTACACCTTC
- | - | TRBJ2-7 | TRBV9 | CASSVASGTTYEQYF | TGTGCCAGCAGCGTCGCCTCCGGGACAACCTACGAGCAGTACTTC
TRBD2 | - | TRBJ2-3 | TRBV5-1 | CASSLVASSGITDTQYF | TGCGCCAGCAGCTTGGTAGCGTCTAGCGGGATCACAGATACGCAGTATTTT
- | - | TRBJ1-5 | TRBV19 | CASREKGISNQPQHF | TGTGCCAGTAGGGAAAAGGGGATTAGCAATCAGCCCCAGCATTTT
TRBD1 | - | TRBJ1-2 | TRBV7-9 | CASSESGQPYGYTF | TGTGCCAGCAGCGAATCGGGACAGCCCTATGGCTACACCTTC
TRBD2 | - | TRBJ2-3 | TRBV27 | CASSFGLAGGYADTQYF | TGTGCCAGCAGTTTTGGACTAGCGGGAGGGTACGCAGATACGCAGTATTTT
- | - | TRBJ1-2 | TRBV7-9 | CASSLGDNPYGYTF | TGTGCCAGCAGCTTAGGGGACAACCCTTATGGCTACACCTTC
TRBD1 | - | TRBJ2-5 | TRBV5-6 | CASSLDRGDQETQYF | TGTGCCAGCAGCCTGGACAGGGGGGACCAAGAGACCCAGTACTTC
TRBD2 | - | TRBJ2-3 | TRBV6-6 | CASKRSGDTDTQYF | TGTGCCAGCAAGAGGAGCGGGGACACAGATACGCAGTATTTT
- | - | TRBJ2-2 | TRBV10-2 | CASSWDLLTGELFF | TGCGCCAGCAGTTGGGACTTGCTCACCGGGGAGCTGTTTTTT
- | - | TRBJ2-7 | TRBV4-3 | CASSQGHSSYEQYF | TGCGCCAGCAGCCAGGGACATAGCTCCTACGAGCAGTACTTC
- | - | TRBJ2-1 | TRBV5-4 | CASHTDGGSYNEQFF | TGTGCCAGCCATACTGACGGGGGTTCCTACAATGAGCAGTTCTTC
TRBD1 | - | TRBJ2-3 | TRBV7-2 | CASSRGQGGTDTQYF | TGTGCCAGCAGCCGGGGACAGGGGGGCACAGATACGCAGTATTTT
TRBD2 | - | TRBJ2-3 | TRBV5-8 | CASSPGTSGGGAGDTQYF | TGTGCCAGCAGCCCTGGGACTAGCGGGGGGGGCGCCGGTGATACGCAGTATTTT
- | - | TRBJ2-2 | TRBV6-1 | CASSAVGGDTGELFF | TGTGCCAGCAGTGCCGTAGGAGGTGACACCGGGGAGCTGTTTTTT
- | - | TRBJ1-1 | TRBV19 | CASSMSATANTEAFF | TGTGCCAGTAGTATGTCAGCGACAGCGAACACTGAAGCTTTCTTT
- | once | TRBJ2-3 | TRBV7-9 | CASSLDSLTTDTQYF | TGTGCCAGCAGCTTAGACAGCCTAACAACAGATACGCAGTATTTT
- | - | TRBJ1-1 | TRBV5-1 | CASSLGQEAFF | TGCGCCAGCAGCTTGGGACAGGAAGCTTTCTTT
- | once | TRBJ1-1 | TRBV6-5 | CASSSSGIGVNTEAFF | -
- | - | TRBJ2-7 | TRBV15 | CATSSDRNYEQYF | TGTGCCACCAGCAGTGACAGAAACTACGAGCAGTACTTC
- | - | TRBJ2-7 | TRBV2 | CASTLIYEQYF | TGTGCCAGCACCCTTATTTACGAGCAGTACTTC
- | few | TRBJ1-1 | TRBV27 | CASSSMANTEAFF | TGTGCCAGCAGCTCCATGGCGAACACTGAAGCTTTCTTT
- | - | TRBJ2-5 | TRBV9 | CASSETDTLGETQYF | TGTGCCAGCAGCGAAACGGACACCCTCGGAGAGACCCAGTACTTC
- | - | TRBJ2-1 | TRBV10-3 | CAISQRNRVGNEQFF | TGTGCCATCAGTCAACGAAACAGGGTGGGCAATGAGCAGTTCTTC
- | - | TRBJ1-4 | TRBV5-1 | CASSFDPGHLETTNEKLFF | TGCGCCAGCAGCTTCGATCCGGGACACCTTGAGACAACTAATGAAAAACTGTTTTTT
- | - | TRBJ1-1 | TRBV4-3 | CASSQYPRALEAFF | TGCGCCAGCAGCCAATATCCGAGAGCCCTTGAAGCTTTCTTT
TRBD1 | - | TRBJ1-3 | TRBV4-1 | CASSQDSPTGTGGAGNIF | TGCGCCAGCAGCCAAGATAGTCCTACCGGGACAGGGGGCGCCGGGAATATTTTT
TRBD2 | - | TRBJ2-7 | TRBV6-5 | CASSYGTSGTYEQYF | TGTGCCAGCAGTTACGGGACTAGCGGAACCTACGAGCAGTACTTC
TRBD1 | - | TRBJ1-1 | TRBV19 | CASRGQGFTEAFF | TGTGCCAGTAGGGGACAGGGGTTCACTGAAGCTTTCTTT
TRBD2 | - | TRBJ2-3 | TRBV2 | CASVYLLGAGGRGDTQYF | TGTGCCAGCGTTTATCTCCTTGGGGCGGGGGGGCGTGGAGATACGCAGTATTTT
- | - | TRBJ1-1 | TRBV15 | CATSEKGVWEAFF | TGTGCCACCAGCGAGAAGGGGGTGTGGGAAGCTTTCTTT
- | - | TRBJ1-4 | TRBV7-3 | CASSSYGGEKLFF | TGTGCCAGCAGCTCATACGGGGGTGAAAAACTGTTTTTT
TRBD1 | - | TRBJ1-4 | TRBV9 | CASSVTPAGGEKLFF | TGTGCCAGCAGCGTAACCCCGGCAGGGGGTGAAAAACTGTTTTTT
TRBD1 | - | TRBJ1-6 | TRBV6-1 | CASRQGTADNSPLHF | TGTGCCAGCAGGCAAGGGACAGCCGATAATTCACCCCTCCACTTT
- | few | TRBJ1-1 | TRBV2 | CASKKDNSMENTEAFF | TGTGCCAGCAAGAAGGATAACAGTATGGAGAACACTGAAGCTTTCTTT
TRBD1 | - | TRBJ2-5 | TRBV2 | CASSEGQGLQETQYF | TGTGCCAGCAGTGAAGGACAGGGGCTACAAGAGACCCAGTACTTC
- | few | TRBJ2-4 | TRBV12-2 | CASAPGRVTKNIQYF | TGTGCAAGTGCCCCGGGTCGAGTAACCAAAAACATTCAGTACTTC
- | - | TRBJ2-2 | TRBV6-5 | CASTEFRNTGELFF | TGTGCCAGCACCGAGTTTCGGAACACCGGGGAGCTGTTTTTT